What follows describes a single TCR beta chain. The antigen is undetermined. This record belongs to a study of blood T cells in healthy people across ages. General study points: It was held that the diversity estimates obtained from one million T cells were underestimates. Comparison with aged donors showed that long-lived donors had more naive CD4+ cells and higher diversity. Naive and antigen-experienced cells could not be conclusively compared, given unsorted PBMCs.

Trimming stripped 1 base from V and 3 bases from J, with 9 bases between. Germline assignment: CDR1 MNHEY and CDR2 SMNVEV (reference sequence). The CDR3 loop spans 14 amino acids. Combining a sample-barcoded 5' primer with a J-beta primer mix, a second PCR ran for roughly 7 to 12 cycles. From the 5' RACE reads, TCRdb called clonotypes with MiXCR, one entry per CDR3 protein. The sample contains roughly 1.9 million distinct CDR3 sequences, about 39% of which appear only once. The source is a human donor in good health. This chain links TRBV27 with TRBJ1-1; weak D call: TRBD1 (5 bases). The sample consisted of blood. CDR3 in DNA: TGTGCCAGCAGTTTATTGGGGGGATACACTGAAGCTTTCTTT. This translates into CASSLLGGYTEAFF.